This T cell receptor (beta chain) stems from a study of beta chain bispecific antibodies for T cell cancers. T cells were expanded from blood mononuclear cells for two to three days with anti-CD3 OKT3 or CD3/CD28 beads. Study-level findings and limits: The leukemia cells, rather than normal T cells, gave most of the targeted TRBV signal.

Libraries carried unique molecular identifiers used for clonotype counts. TCRdb reanalysed the 5' RACE reads using MiXCR and keeps one entry per CDR3 protein. The sample has just over 20,000 distinct CDR3 sequences, approximately 2.6% seen once. This clonotype was observed many times. Its antigen is undetermined. This clonotype was sampled from a human donor in good health. Some clones in this sample may be carry-over from other donors' samples. Sequenced input: healthy donor T cells cultured with leukemia cells.

CDR3 protein: CASRGEVNTEAFF. CDR3 nucleotide sequence: TGCGCCAGCCGGGGAGAGGTAAACACTGAAGCTTTCTTT. V is TRBV5-1 and J is TRBJ1-1; D is uncertain. Germline CDR1 and CDR2: SGHRS and YFSETQ. V dropped 7 bases and J dropped 2 bases, with 12 bases sitting between them. This CDR3 region has 13 residues.